This passage covers 25 T cell receptor beta chains from one sample sequenced in a study of cytomegalovirus exposure and HLA in healthy donors. PCR primers comprised 60 Vbeta and 13 Jbeta primers. TCRdb's copy holds only in-frame clones and misses some; the assay was immunoSEQ multiplex PCR. The top ten clones hold 4.5% to 6% of a sample with about 150,000 clones, about 80% of them seen once. The sample was PBMCs. The receptors originated from a man in his thirties or forties in good health and CMV-seropositive.

The gene calls are TRBV28 and TRBJ2-7, with TRBD2 matching over 11 bases. J was trimmed by 6 bases and V by 5 bases; bases with no gene match: 3. Germline V gene data show CDR1 as MDHEN and CDR2 as SYDVKM. This CDR3 contains 13 residues. The CDR3 loop reads CASSPSGRLEQYF. CDR3 DNA sequence: TGTGCCAGCAGTCCTAGCGGGAGGCTCGAGCAGTACTTC.

The rearrangement uses TRBV7-9 and TRBJ1-5; 7 nucleotides match TRBD1. Germline CDR1 reads SEHNR; CDR2 reads FQNEAQ (reference sequence). The CDR3 loop spans 15 amino acids. Trimming removed 4 bases from V and 1 base from J; junction bases left unmatched: 4. The CDR3 region has the DNA TGTGCCAGCAGCTGGGACAGAGGGAGCAATCAGCCCCAGCATTTT. Residues: CASSWDRGSNQPQHF. The full variable domain, its missing parts supplied by reference TRBV7-9 and TRBJ1-5, is DTGVSQNPRHKITKRGQNVTFRCDPISEHNRLYWYRQTLGQGPEFLTYFQNEAQLEKSRLLSDRFSAERPKGSFSTLEIQRTEQGDSAMYLCASSWDRGSNQPQHFGDGTRLSIL.

The rearrangement uses TRBV18 and TRBJ2-7, with a possible D match to TRBD2 (5 bases). CDR1 KGHSH and CDR2 LQKENI come from the germline V gene. V shed 2 bases and J shed 3 bases, with 11 bases lying between them. The CDR3 is 14 residues long. The CDR3 sequence: CASSPMVRGYEQYF. The CDR3 DNA reads TGTGCCAGCTCACCAATGGTTCGGGGCTACGAGCAGTACTTC.

The chain carries TRBV30 and TRBJ2-7; 7 bases are shared with TRBD1. The trim removed 0 bases at V and 7 bases at J, leaving 3 bases unmatched. Germline assignment: CDR1 GTSNPN and CDR2 SVGIG (reference sequence). The CDR3 is 12 amino acids. This CDR3 reads CAWSVGRGEQYF. CDR3 in DNA: TGTGCCTGGAGTGTAGGCAGGGGGGAGCAGTACTTC.

CDR3 bases: TGTGCCAGCTCACGGGCAGCGGGAGAAGGGTACGAGCAGTACTTC. It codes for CASSRAAGEGYEQYF. J is TRBJ2-7 and V is TRBV18; 8 bases line up with TRBD2. J was trimmed by 4 bases and V by 4 bases; bases with no gene match: 9. This CDR3 has 15 amino acids. Looked up from germline, CDR1 is KGHSH and CDR2 is LQKENI. The full variable domain, its missing parts supplied by reference TRBV18 and TRBJ2-7, is NAGVMQNPRHLVRRRGQEARLRCSPMKGHSHVYWYRQLPEEGLKFMVYLQKENIIDESGMPKERFSAEFPKEGPSILRIQQVVRGDSAAYFCASSRAAGEGYEQYFGPGTRLTVT.

The rearrangement joins TRBV10-2 to TRBJ1-4, with D unresolved. The ends were cut back, 2 bases at V and 8 bases at J, with 12 bases in the middle. Germline V gene data show CDR1 as WSHSY and CDR2 as SAAADI. CDR3 length: 14 amino acids. The CDR3 loop reads CASSEGRGGEKLFF. For the CDR3, the DNA is TGCGCCAGCAGTGAGGGGAGAGGTGGGGAAAAACTGTTTTTT.

This chain joins TRBV18 and TRBJ2-7; 10 bases line up with TRBD2. This CDR3 is built from 19 residues. CDR1 is KGHSH and CDR2 is LQKENI in the germline V gene. With V trimmed by 6 bases and J by 0 bases, 17 bases remained unmatched. As DNA, the CDR3 is TGTGCCAGCTCCCTCTCCCCACCAACGCCTAGCGGGGGCTCCTACGAGCAGTACTTC. The encoded protein is CASSLSPPTPSGGSYEQYF.

As DNA, the CDR3 is TGCGCCAGCAGTGGAAGGCAGGGTGGGGTCACTGAAGCTTTCTTT. Its translation is CASSGRQGGVTEAFF. J is TRBJ1-1 and V is TRBV10-1, with a tentative D call TRBD1 (5 bases). V lost 4 bases and J lost 4, with 16 bases in between. The germline CDR1 and CDR2 sequences are WNHNN and SYGVQD (reference sequence). This CDR3 contains 15 residues.

The rearrangement joins TRBV30 to TRBJ2-1, with 11 bases fitting TRBD2. The V gene end was trimmed by 4 bases and the J gene end by 9 bases; junction bases not matched to a gene: 2. Germline V gives CDR1 GTSNPN, CDR2 SVGIG (reference sequence). The CDR3 loop spans 12 amino acids. CDR3 in DNA: TGTGCCTGGAAGGGACTAGCGGCTGAGCAGTTCTTC. Translating gives CAWKGLAAEQFF.

The chain couples TRBV4-3 to TRBJ1-5; 7 bases match TRBD1. The CDR3 runs to 13 residues. J was trimmed by 5 bases and V by 4 bases; bases with no gene match: 2. Germline V CDR1 and CDR2: LGHNA, YSLEER. The CDR3 is CASSPGTDQPQHF. In DNA form, the CDR3 reads TGCGCCAGCAGCCCGGGGACAGATCAGCCCCAGCATTTT.

This chain uses TRBV6-6 with TRBJ2-7; 10 bases line up with TRBD1. The CDR3 runs 15 residues. V was pared by 7 bases and J by 2 bases, with 8 bases of the junction left unmatched. Germline V gives CDR1 MNHNY, CDR2 SVGAGI (reference sequence). The CDR3: CASNQGQGLTYEQYF. CDR3 bases: TGTGCCAGCAACCAGGGACAGGGGTTAACCTACGAGCAGTACTTC.

The chain has TRBV18 and TRBJ1-5, with a weak D call TRBD1 (5 bases). The germline gives CDR1 KGHSH, CDR2 LQKENI. This CDR3 spans 14 amino acids. V was shortened by 4 bases and J by 0 bases, with 7 bases between the two germline ends. This chain's CDR3 is CASSQTDSNQPQHF. CDR3 DNA: TGTGCCAGCTCACAGACAGATAGCAATCAGCCCCAGCATTTT. The full variable domain, rest sourced from reference TRBV18 and TRBJ1-5, is NAGVMQNPRHLVRRRGQEARLRCSPMKGHSHVYWYRQLPEEGLKFMVYLQKENIIDESGMPKERFSAEFPKEGPSILRIQQVVRGDSAAYFCASSQTDSNQPQHFGDGTRLSIL.

The V call is TRBV6-5, the J call TRBJ2-1, with 7 bases matching TRBD2. Germline V gene data show CDR1 as MNHEY and CDR2 as SVGAGI. Trimming took 4 bases from V and 4 from J; bases not matched to a gene: 4. The CDR3 loop spans 14 amino acids. CDR3 sequence (DNA): TGTGCCAGCAGTTCGGGGGGAGGGTACAATGAGCAGTTCTTC. It is translated as CASSSGGGYNEQFF.

The J gene is TRBJ1-5, the V gene TRBV2, with TRBD1 matching over 10 bases. The CDR3 covers 15 residues. The V gene end was trimmed by 6 bases and the J gene end by 0 bases; junction bases not matched to a gene: 2. Germline V CDR1 and CDR2: SNHLY, FYNNEI. Here the CDR3 reads CASRWDRGSNQPQHF. CDR3 DNA sequence: TGTGCCAGCAGGTGGGACAGGGGTAGCAATCAGCCCCAGCATTTT.

This rearrangement joins TRBV29-1 to TRBJ2-7, with D perhaps TRBD2 (5 bases). Trimming left V 7 bases short and J 2 bases short, with 18 bases between. Germline CDR1 and CDR2: SQVTM and ANQGSEA. This CDR3 spans 14 amino acids. CDR3 protein: CSAAGRADAYEQYF. The CDR3 nucleotides read TGCAGCGCGGCCGGGCGGGCGGACGCCTACGAGCAGTACTTC.

This clone has only a few counts. V usage is TRBV4-1 and J usage is TRBJ1-5; D is ambiguous. The CDR3 totals 15 residues. CDR1 and CDR2 from the germline V gene are MGHRA and YSYEKL. Between the trimmed V and J ends, which lost 4 bases and 4 bases, there was a span of 14 bases. The CDR3 DNA reads TGCGCCAGCAGCCTTGGCGTCGGGGTGAATCAGCCCCAGCATTTT. Translated, it gives CASSLGVGVNQPQHF.

The rearrangement links TRBV19 to TRBJ1-2; tentative D call: TRBD1 (6 bases). CDR1 and CDR2 (germline): LNHDA, SQIVND (reference sequence). CDR3 length: 16 residues. Between the trimmed V and J ends, which lost 3 bases and 3 bases, there was a span of 17 bases. Here the CDR3 reads CASSISRMDSYYGYTF. For the CDR3, the DNA is TGTGCCAGTAGTATCAGTAGAATGGACAGCTACTATGGCTACACCTTC.

This clone has a single count. The J gene is TRBJ2-7, the V gene TRBV7-9; 7 nucleotides agree with TRBD2. This CDR3 has 15 residues. Germline V gene data show CDR1 as SEHNR and CDR2 as FQNEAQ (reference sequence). V lost 4 bases and J lost 2; bases outside the gene matches: 8. In DNA, the CDR3 is TGTGCCAGCAGCTCGCCCGGAGGGACTACCTACGAGCAGTACTTC. This encodes CASSSPGGTTYEQYF. Supplemented by reference TRBV7-9 and TRBJ2-7, the full variable domain reads DTGVSQNPRHKITKRGQNVTFRCDPISEHNRLYWYRQTLGQGPEFLTYFQNEAQLEKSRLLSDRFSAERPKGSFSTLEIQRTEQGDSAMYLCASSSPGGTTYEQYFGPGTRLTVT.

V is TRBV27 and J is TRBJ1-6, with a tentative D call TRBD1 (5 bases). The CDR3 has 15 residues. V lost 2 bases to trimming and J lost 0 bases, with 5 bases between them. Germline V gene sequence: CDR1 MNHEY, CDR2 SMNVEV (reference sequence). CDR3 residues: CASSLGASYNSPLHF. CDR3 bases: TGTGCCAGCAGTTTAGGGGCCTCCTATAATTCACCCCTCCACTTT.

The chain carries TRBV28 and TRBJ1-5; TRBD1 might be the D (5 bases). Between the trimmed V and J ends, which lost 2 bases and 7 bases, there was a span of 12 bases. The CDR3 length is 14 residues. Germline CDR1 is MDHEN and CDR2 is SYDVKM. The CDR3 region is CASSLGQGRQPQHF. The CDR3 DNA reads as TGTGCCAGCAGTTTAGGGCAGGGAAGACAGCCCCAGCATTTT.

This chain connects TRBV4-1 to TRBJ2-3; 8 nucleotides align to TRBD1. Germline loops: CDR1 MGHRA, CDR2 YSYEKL. This CDR3 spans 18 amino acids. With V trimmed by 2 bases and J by 0 bases, 10 bases remained unmatched. In DNA form, the CDR3 reads TGCGCCAGCAGCCAATCTCCAGGGGGCGTATCTAGCACAGATACGCAGTATTTT. Amino acid sequence: CASSQSPGGVSSTDTQYF.

This chain uses TRBV11-2 with TRBJ2-5; possibly TRBD2 for D (6 bases). CDR3 length: 15 amino acids. Between the trimmed V and J ends, which lost 3 bases and 5 bases, there was a span of 16 bases. CDR1 and CDR2 from the germline V gene are SGHAT and FQNNGV. CDR3 coding DNA: TGTGCCAGCAGCTTGGACGGGGGTGTGTGGGAGACCCAGTACTTC. Translating it yields CASSLDGGVWETQYF.

This chain joins TRBV4-3 and TRBJ1-6; 8 nucleotides match TRBD1. This CDR3 has 16 amino acids. Germline V CDR1 and CDR2: LGHNA, YSLEER. The V and J ends lost 0 bases and 8 bases, in that order; junction bases with no gene match: 6. The CDR3 loop is CASSQDQAGGDSPLHF. The CDR3 DNA reads as TGCGCCAGCAGCCAAGACCAGGCAGGGGGCGATTCACCCCTCCACTTT.

V usage is TRBV28 and J usage is TRBJ1-1; possible D gene TRBD1, 5 bases. V dropped 7 bases and J dropped 2 bases, with 14 bases sitting between them. CDR1 and CDR2 from the germline V gene are MDHEN and SYDVKM. The CDR3 runs to 14 residues. The DNA of the CDR3 is TGTGCCAGCACACCGGGAGGGGTTAACACTGAAGCTTTCTTT. It is translated as CASTPGGVNTEAFF. The full variable domain, in which reference TRBV28 and TRBJ1-1 provide the parts outside the CDR3, is DVKVTQSSRYLVKRTGEKVFLECVQDMDHENMFWYRQDPGLGLRLIYFSYDVKMKEKGDIPEGYSVSREKKERFSLILESASTNQTSMYLCASTPGGVNTEAFFGQGTRLTVV.

The chain recombines TRBV2 with TRBJ2-7; tentatively, D is TRBD2 (5 bases). The CDR3 sequence is 15 residues long. Germline V gene lookup returns CDR1 SNHLY and CDR2 FYNNEI. The V end lost 6 bases, the J end lost 1 base, and 16 bases lay between the germline ends. CDR3 protein: CASRIDRGWSYEQYF. CDR3 DNA: TGTGCCAGCAGAATTGACCGGGGATGGTCCTACGAGCAGTACTTC.